The 15 T cell receptor beta chains reported below all come from one sample, sequenced in a study of shared clonotypes between healthy human individuals. Generated by immunoSEQ multiplex PCR, the TCRdb table keeps only in-frame clones and is missing some. The profile shows around 2.1 million clones, roughly 91% of them singletons. CD45RO-negative CD8 cells positively selected for CCR7 made up the naive population, which excluded terminally differentiated effector memory CD45RA+ cells. The specimen sequenced was naive CD8+ T cells from PBMCs. The receptors shown here come from a man aged 18-30 years in good health. Some clones in this sample may be carry-over from other donors' samples.

CDR3 loop: CASSQVGPRTDTQYF. CDR3 sequence (DNA): TGCGCCAGCAGCCAAGTGGGTCCCCGCACAGATACGCAGTATTTT. V and J are TRBV4-1 and TRBJ2-3; the D is unclear. CDR1 is MGHRA, CDR2 YSYEKL, per germline. V was pared by 1 base and J by 1 base, with 9 bases between. The CDR3 loop spans 15 amino acids.

The rearrangement uses TRBV28 and TRBJ2-7; 11 bases line up with TRBD2. Trimming cost V 5 bases and J 4 bases; bases outside gene matches: 10. The CDR3 contains 16 residues. Germline CDR1 MDHEN, CDR2 SYDVKM. For the CDR3, the DNA is TGTGCCAGCAGTCCGACTAGCGGGAATATGAATTACGAGCAGTACTTC. The encoded protein is CASSPTSGNMNYEQYF.

CDR3 coding DNA: TGCAGCGTTGTAGCGAGTCCCTACGAGCAGTACTTC. Protein product: CSVVASPYEQYF. This chain connects TRBV29-1 to TRBJ2-7, with D possibly TRBD2 on 5 matching bases. The V and J ends lost 4 bases and 2 bases respectively, with 9 bases between them. Per the germline V gene, CDR1 is SQVTM and CDR2 is ANQGSEA. This CDR3 contains 12 residues.

This clone showed up just once. The genes are TRBV19 and TRBJ2-1; D remains unclear. Germline lookup yields CDR1 LNHDA and CDR2 SQIVND (reference sequence). CDR3 length equals 11 residues. V gave up 10 bases and J gave up 4 bases, with 8 bases separating them. CDR3 DNA: TGTGCCACCTTAAAATACAATGAGCAGTTCTTC. This codes for CATLKYNEQFF. The full variable domain, with the rest looked up from reference TRBV19 and TRBJ2-1, is DGGITQSPKYLFRKEGQNVTLSCEQNLNHDAMYWYRQDPGQGLRLIYYSQIVNDFQKGDIAEGYSVSREKKESFPLTVTSAQKNPTAFYLCATLKYNEQFFGPGTRLTVL.

This clone was counted once. J is TRBJ1-1 and V is TRBV30, with D unclear. Trimming pared 2 bases from V and 0 bases from J, leaving 10 bases between. Germline V lookup: CDR1 GTSNPN, CDR2 SVGIG (reference sequence). The CDR3 sequence is 14 residues long. CDR3 in DNA: TGTGCCTGGAGTTACACATCGGTGAACACTGAAGCTTTCTTT. It yields the protein CAWSYTSVNTEAFF. Filled out from reference TRBV30 and TRBJ1-1, the complete variable domain reads SQTIHQWPATLVQPVGSPLSLECTVEGTSNPNLYWYRQAAGRGLQLLFYSVGIGQISSEVPQNLSASRPQDRQFILSSKKLLLSDSGFYLCAWSYTSVNTEAFFGQGTRLTVV.

The chain uses TRBV29-1 and TRBJ2-5; D is uncertain. Germline V CDR1 and CDR2: SQVTM, ANQGSEA. The CDR3 covers 12 residues. V was pared by 1 base and J by 9 bases, with 12 bases between. The CDR3 bases are TGCAGCGTTGAAGTAGGTCTAAGGTCCCAGTACTTC. Translating gives CSVEVGLRSQYF. The whole variable domain, remainder taken from reference TRBV29-1 and TRBJ2-5, is SAVISQKPSRDICQRGTSLTIQCQVDSQVTMMFWYRQQPGQSLTLIATANQGSEATYESGFVIDKFPISRPNLTFSTLTVSNMSPEDSSIYLCSVEVGLRSQYFGPGTRLLVL.

The rearrangement joins TRBV6-1 to TRBJ2-2, with D maybe TRBD1 (5 bases). CDR3 length equals 16 residues. The V and J ends lost 4 bases and 1 base respectively, with 13 bases between them. The germline CDR1 and CDR2 sequences are MNHNS and SASEGT. This chain's CDR3 is CASSALGRVNTGELFF. CDR3 sequence (DNA): TGTGCCAGCAGTGCCTTAGGCAGGGTGAACACCGGGGAGCTGTTTTTT.

This clone was seen just once. The chain couples TRBV10-3 to TRBJ2-7, with 8 bases lining up with TRBD1. The CDR3 is 13 residues long. Trimming at V came to 10 bases and at J to 5 bases, leaving 10 bases not matched to a gene. The germline gives CDR1 ENHRY, CDR2 SYGVKD. The CDR3 region has the DNA TGTGCCACCGAAGGACAGGGTATCAACGAGCAGTACTTC. It translates to CATEGQGINEQYF.

The chain employs TRBV9 and TRBJ2-1; 7 bases are shared with TRBD2. The J segment lost 9 bases and the V segment lost 4 bases, leaving 10 bases of the junction unmatched. Germline V gene sequence: CDR1 SGDLS, CDR2 YYNGEE. The CDR3 is 14 residues long. For the CDR3, the DNA is TGTGCCAGCAGCCCGGAGGGACTAAAGGCTGAGCAGTTCTTC. Residues: CASSPEGLKAEQFF. Full variable domain (outside the CDR3, taken from reference TRBV9 and TRBJ2-1): DSGVTQTPKHLITATGQRVTLRCSPRSGDLSVYWYQQSLDQGLQFLIQYYNGEERAKGNILERFSAQQFPDLHSELNLSSLELGDSALYFCASSPEGLKAEQFFGPGTRLTVL.

About this clone: Other DNA variants within this sample encode the same CDR3. The chain recombines TRBV5-1 with TRBJ2-7; tentative D call: TRBD2 (6 bases). The V end was cut by 2 bases, the J end by 2 bases, with 11 bases between. Germline assignment: CDR1 SGHRS and CDR2 YFSETQ. The CDR3 sequence is 14 residues long. CDR3 DNA sequence: TGCGCCAGCAGCTTAGGCGGGACGACCTACGAGCAGTACTTC. The encoded protein is CASSLGGTTYEQYF.

The rearrangement links TRBV5-4 to TRBJ2-2; no firm D call. From germline, CDR1 is SGHNT and CDR2 YYREEE (reference sequence). The CDR3 totals 13 residues. The germline V and J ends were trimmed by 6 bases and 7 bases, with 13 bases remaining between them. As DNA, the CDR3 is TGTGCCAGCATGTTACCGGCCGGCGGGGAGCTGTTTTTT. It is translated as CASMLPAGGELFF.

A word on this clone: Additional DNA sequences in this sample encode the identical CDR3. The chain is built from TRBV10-3 and TRBJ2-7, with TRBD1 matching over 7 bases. J lost 2 bases, V lost 4 bases, and 2 bases had no gene match. This CDR3 region has 13 residues. Germline CDR1 and CDR2: ENHRY and SYGVKD. The chain's CDR3 is CAISAGQPYEQYF. In DNA, the CDR3 is TGTGCCATCAGTGCGGGACAGCCCTACGAGCAGTACTTC.

The CDR3 sequence: CASSQAGGRIYHNEQFF. As DNA, the CDR3 is TGCGCCAGCAGCCAAGCGGGGGGGAGAATATATCACAATGAGCAGTTCTTC. The chain has TRBV4-1 and TRBJ2-1; 8 nucleotides agree with TRBD2. Germline loops: CDR1 MGHRA, CDR2 YSYEKL. The J segment lost 5 bases and the V segment lost 1 base, leaving 10 bases of the junction unmatched. The CDR3 contains 17 residues.

This clone was picked up one time. The chain recombines TRBV13 with TRBJ2-7, with D tentatively TRBD2 (5 bases). The V and J ends lost 0 bases and 4 bases respectively, with 7 bases between them. CDR1 and CDR2 (germline): PRHDT, FYEKMQ (reference sequence). This CDR3 is 13 amino acids long. The CDR3 bases are TGTGCCAGCAGCTTAGGCGGAGGATACGAGCAGTACTTC. As protein: CASSLGGGYEQYF.

The V call is TRBV30, the J call TRBJ1-3; D call uncertain. This CDR3 comprises 13 residues. The ends were cut back, 2 bases at V and 0 bases at J, with 5 bases in the middle. CDR1 and CDR2 from the germline V gene are GTSNPN and SVGIG (reference sequence). CDR3: CAWSLGSGNTIYF. CDR3 sequence (DNA): TGTGCCTGGAGTTTGGGCTCTGGAAACACCATATATTTT.